This T cell receptor (beta chain) appears in the sequencing data of a study of blood T cell repertoires in COVID-19. The CDR3 runs to 18 residues. Germline CDR1 reads KGHSH; CDR2 reads LQKENI. V dropped 0 bases and J dropped 0; count of bases not matched to a gene: 4. Clones were sequenced by immunoSEQ multiplex PCR, and TCRdb holds only the in-frame ones, with some missing. The sample lists roughly 68,000 clones, roughly 80% occurring once. The source material was PBMCs or T cells enriched from blood (not recorded which). The TCR was taken from a woman aged 40 to 49 with acute COVID-19. The chain combines TRBV18 with TRBJ2-1; 11 nucleotides align to TRBD2. DNA for the CDR3: TGTGCCAGCTCACCACCTAGCGGGGGGGCGAGCTCCTACAATGAGCAGTTCTTC. This encodes CASSPPSGGASSYNEQFF.